What follows are 10 T cell receptor beta chains derived from one specimen sequenced in a study of OX40 agonist ivuxolimab in advanced cancers. The data were produced by immunoSEQ multiplex PCR, yet TCRdb's version contains in-frame clones alone and is incomplete. The sample includes some 150,000 clones, approximately 90% of them seen just once. The material sequenced was CD4+ or CD8+ T cells sorted from blood, taken in a trial of the OX40 agonist ivuxolimab. The receptor source for this set is an adult with an advanced solid tumor such as melanoma, head and neck, liver or kidney cancer.

The genes are TRBV20-1 and TRBJ1-2; D is uncertain. Germline lookup yields CDR1 DFQATT and CDR2 SNEGSKA (reference sequence). With 5 bases removed from V and 1 base from J, the gap between germline ends came to 5 bases. This CDR3 region has 11 residues. Here the CDR3 DNA reads TGCAGTGCTTGGGATAACTATGGCTACACCTTC. Translation gives CSAWDNYGYTF.

V gene TRBV19 combines with J gene TRBJ2-4, with a weak D call TRBD2 (5 bases). The CDR3 consists of 15 residues. V was clipped by 0 bases and J by 6 bases, with 12 bases between them. CDR1 and CDR2 (germline): LNHDA, SQIVND (reference sequence). This CDR3 is CASSIDRRNGNIQYF. CDR3 DNA sequence: TGTGCCAGTAGTATAGATCGGAGGAACGGAAACATTCAGTACTTC.

The chain combines TRBV28 with TRBJ1-2; a possible D gene is TRBD1 (5 bases). The V gene's germline CDR1 is MDHEN and CDR2 SYDVKM. Trimming pared 5 bases from V and 2 bases from J, leaving 12 bases between. This CDR3 comprises 14 residues. Here the CDR3 reads CASSGPWGNYGYTF. The CDR3 DNA reads as TGTGCCAGCAGTGGCCCGTGGGGCAACTATGGCTACACCTTC.

The chain has TRBV19 and TRBJ1-1; D is unresolved. The V and J ends lost 3 bases and 4 bases respectively, with 12 bases between them. Germline V gives CDR1 LNHDA, CDR2 SQIVND (reference sequence). The CDR3 has 14 amino acids. For the CDR3, the DNA is TGTGCCAGTAGTATTTTCTCGGGAGCCACTGAAGCTTTCTTT. This encodes CASSIFSGATEAFF.

The chain recombines TRBV5-8 with TRBJ1-4, with unresolved D. This CDR3 region has 13 residues. Germline V gives CDR1 SGHTS, CDR2 YDEGEE. V lost 1 base, J lost 3 bases, and 4 bases lay in between. DNA for the CDR3: TGTGCCAGCAGCTTGTGGTCTAATGAAAAACTGTTTTTT. Residues: CASSLWSNEKLFF.

The chain combines TRBV11-2 with TRBJ2-2, with 9 bases matching TRBD1. The CDR3 is made up of 15 amino acids. V was clipped by 3 bases and J by 7 bases; unmatched bases: 6. Looked up from germline, CDR1 is SGHAT and CDR2 is FQNNGV. The CDR3 is CASSFQQGADGELFF. Written as DNA, the CDR3 is TGTGCCAGCAGCTTCCAACAGGGGGCTGACGGGGAGCTGTTTTTT.

The rearrangement links TRBV25-1 to TRBJ2-3, with D perhaps assigned TRBD1 or TRBD2 (5 bases each). The V end was cut by 4 bases, the J end by 0 bases, with 20 bases between. The CDR3 is 18 residues long. CDR1 is MGHDK and CDR2 is SYGVNS in the germline V gene. CDR3 DNA: TGTGCCAGCAGTGGATTCAATCCGGGGACGAGGAGCACAGATACGCAGTATTTT. Its protein is CASSGFNPGTRSTDTQYF.

The chain joins TRBV15 to TRBJ2-2, with no clear D. V lost 4 bases and J 4 bases, leaving 4 bases between the germline ends. Germline CDR1 LNHNV, CDR2 YYDKDF (reference sequence). This CDR3 is built from 12 residues. CDR3 sequence reads: CATSKATGELFF. The CDR3 DNA is TGTGCCACCAGCAAAGCCACCGGGGAGCTGTTTTTT.

The chain employs TRBV28 and TRBJ1-2, with 10 bases aligning to TRBD1. In germline, CDR1 is MDHEN, CDR2 SYDVKM. After removal of 4 bases from V and 8 bases from J, the junction contained 13 bases not matched to a gene. This CDR3 is built from 16 residues. This CDR3 is CASSSALGTGAGGYTF. In DNA, the CDR3 is TGTGCCAGCAGTTCGGCGCTCGGGACAGGGGCAGGCGGCTACACCTTC.

V usage is TRBV9 and J usage is TRBJ2-5; TRBD2 aligns across 9 bases. From germline, CDR1 is SGDLS and CDR2 YYNGEE. Germline trimming cut 0 bases from V and 4 bases from J; bases unmatched to any gene: 13. The CDR3 spans 18 residues. CDR3 protein: CASSVAWGVAGVGETQYF. The CDR3 DNA sequence: TGTGCCAGCAGCGTAGCCTGGGGGGTAGCGGGAGTGGGAGAGACCCAGTACTTC. Complete variable domain (other parts from reference TRBV9 and TRBJ2-5): DSGVTQTPKHLITATGQRVTLRCSPRSGDLSVYWYQQSLDQGLQFLIQYYNGEERAKGNILERFSAQQFPDLHSELNLSSLELGDSALYFCASSVAWGVAGVGETQYFGPGTRLLVL.